This T cell receptor (beta chain) was observed in a study of blood T cells in healthy people across ages. Study-wide context: Per two T cells, template switching captured roughly one barcoded beta molecule. Study-level points and caveats: The recorded TCR beta diversity per million T cells decreased in a roughly linear manner with age. There were more naive CD4+ cells and higher diversity in long-lived donors than in aged donors.

The authors ran a second PCR of about 6 to 11 cycles using a sample-barcoded 5' primer and a J-beta primer mix. TCRdb processed the 5' RACE reads anew with MiXCR; each CDR3 protein has one entry. Here the sample spans hundreds of thousands of distinct CDR3 sequences, 45% to 50% being singletons. Per the germline V gene, CDR1 is KGHDR and CDR2 is SFDVKD. The CDR3 loop spans 12 amino acids. V lost 1 base and J lost 8, with 7 bases in between. Total RNA extracted from each sample amounted to at least 6 micrograms. This clonotype showed up just a few times. What it binds is unknown. The V call is TRBV24-1, the J call TRBJ2-5; no reliable D call. Material: blood. This clonotype was sampled from a woman in her sixties or seventies in good health. CDR3 amino acids: CATSDFGETQYF. The CDR3 DNA sequence: TGTGCCACCAGTGATTTCGGAGAAACCCAGTACTTC.